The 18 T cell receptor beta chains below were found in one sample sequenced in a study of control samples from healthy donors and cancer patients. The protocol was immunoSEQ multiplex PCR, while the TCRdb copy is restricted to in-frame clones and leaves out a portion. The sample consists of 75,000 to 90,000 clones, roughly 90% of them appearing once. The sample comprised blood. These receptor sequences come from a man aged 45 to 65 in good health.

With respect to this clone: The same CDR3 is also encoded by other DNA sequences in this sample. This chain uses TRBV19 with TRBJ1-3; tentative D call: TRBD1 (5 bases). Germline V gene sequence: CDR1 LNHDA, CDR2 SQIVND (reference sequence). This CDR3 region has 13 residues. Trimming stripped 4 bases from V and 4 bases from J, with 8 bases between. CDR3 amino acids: CASSTGTGNTIYF. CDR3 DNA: TGTGCCAGTAGTACGGGGACCGGAAACACCATATATTTT.

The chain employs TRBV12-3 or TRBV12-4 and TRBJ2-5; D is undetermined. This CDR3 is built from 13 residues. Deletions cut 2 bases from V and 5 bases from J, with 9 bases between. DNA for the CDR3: TGTGCCAGCAGTTTATTCCTTGGGGAGACCCAGTACTTC. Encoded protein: CASSLFLGETQYF.

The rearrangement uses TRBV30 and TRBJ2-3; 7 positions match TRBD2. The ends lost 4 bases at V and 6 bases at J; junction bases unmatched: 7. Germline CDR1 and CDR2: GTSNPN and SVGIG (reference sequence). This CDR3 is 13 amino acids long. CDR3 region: CAWKRGESDTQYF. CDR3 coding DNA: TGTGCCTGGAAACGGGGGGAGTCCGATACGCAGTATTTT.

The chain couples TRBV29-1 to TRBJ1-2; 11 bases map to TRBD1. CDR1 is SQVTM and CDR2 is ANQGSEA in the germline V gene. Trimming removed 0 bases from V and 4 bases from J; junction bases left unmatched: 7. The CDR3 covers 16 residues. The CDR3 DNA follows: TGCAGCGTTGAAGATCTTGGGACAGGGGGTTCCTATGGCTACACCTTC. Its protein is CSVEDLGTGGSYGYTF.

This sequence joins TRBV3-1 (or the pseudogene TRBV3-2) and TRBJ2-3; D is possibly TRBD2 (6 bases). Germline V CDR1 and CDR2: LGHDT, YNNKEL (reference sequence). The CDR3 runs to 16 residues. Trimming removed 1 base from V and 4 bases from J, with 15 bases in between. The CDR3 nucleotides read TGTGCCAGCAGCCAAGGTGTCCCGACTAGAGCAGATACGCAGTATTTT. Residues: CASSQGVPTRADTQYF.

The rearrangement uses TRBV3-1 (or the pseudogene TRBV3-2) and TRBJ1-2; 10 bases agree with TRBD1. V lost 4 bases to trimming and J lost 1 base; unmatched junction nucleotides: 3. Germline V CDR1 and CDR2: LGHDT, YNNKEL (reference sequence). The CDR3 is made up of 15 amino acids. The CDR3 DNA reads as TGTGCCAGCAGCCGTCGGACAGGGGGTAACTATGGCTACACCTTC. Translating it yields CASSRRTGGNYGYTF.

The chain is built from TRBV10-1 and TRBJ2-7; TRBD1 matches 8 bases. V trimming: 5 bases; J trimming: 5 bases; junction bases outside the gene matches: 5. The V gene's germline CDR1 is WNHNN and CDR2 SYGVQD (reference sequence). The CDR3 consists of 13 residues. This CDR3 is CASSSAGGHEQYF. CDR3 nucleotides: TGCGCCAGCAGTTCGGCAGGGGGCCACGAGCAGTACTTC.

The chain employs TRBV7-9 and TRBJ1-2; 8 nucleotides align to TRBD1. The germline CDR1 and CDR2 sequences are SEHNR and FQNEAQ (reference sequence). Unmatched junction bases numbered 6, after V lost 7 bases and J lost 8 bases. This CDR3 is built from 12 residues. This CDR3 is CASNNRGDGYTF. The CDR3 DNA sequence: TGTGCCAGCAACAACAGGGGGGACGGCTACACCTTC.

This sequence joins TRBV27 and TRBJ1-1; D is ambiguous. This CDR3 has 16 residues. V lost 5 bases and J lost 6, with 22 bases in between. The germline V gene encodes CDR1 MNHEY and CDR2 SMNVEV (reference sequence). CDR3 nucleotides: TGTGCCAGCAGTAAGGGTCTGTGGACGAGGGTTTCTGAAGCTTTCTTT. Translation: CASSKGLWTRVSEAFF.

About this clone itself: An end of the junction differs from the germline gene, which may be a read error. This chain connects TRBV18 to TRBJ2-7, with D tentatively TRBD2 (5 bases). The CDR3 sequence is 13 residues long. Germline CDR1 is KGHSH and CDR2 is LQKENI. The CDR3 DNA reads TGTGCCAGCTCACCTTGGGCGGGCCGCGGCATACACTTC. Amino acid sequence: CASSPWAGRGIHF.

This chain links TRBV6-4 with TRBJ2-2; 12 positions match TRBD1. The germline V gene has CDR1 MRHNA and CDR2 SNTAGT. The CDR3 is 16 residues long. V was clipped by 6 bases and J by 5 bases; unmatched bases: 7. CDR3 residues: CASSAGQGAGTGELFF. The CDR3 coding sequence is TGTGCCAGCAGCGCGGGACAGGGGGCTGGAACCGGGGAGCTGTTTTTT.

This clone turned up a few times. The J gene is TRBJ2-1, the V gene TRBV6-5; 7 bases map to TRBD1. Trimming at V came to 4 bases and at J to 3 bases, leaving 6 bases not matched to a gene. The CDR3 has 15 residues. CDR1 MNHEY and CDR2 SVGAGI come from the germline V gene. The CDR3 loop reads CASSLETGHYNEQFF. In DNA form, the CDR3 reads TGTGCCAGCAGTTTGGAGACAGGGCACTACAATGAGCAGTTCTTC.

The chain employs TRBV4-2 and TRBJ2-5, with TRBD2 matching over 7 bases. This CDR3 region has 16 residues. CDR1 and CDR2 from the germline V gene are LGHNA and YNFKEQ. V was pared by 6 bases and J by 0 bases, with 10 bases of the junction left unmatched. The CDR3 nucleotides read TGTGCCAGCAGACTGACTAGCTCGGAGTACCAAGAGACCCAGTACTTC. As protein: CASRLTSSEYQETQYF.

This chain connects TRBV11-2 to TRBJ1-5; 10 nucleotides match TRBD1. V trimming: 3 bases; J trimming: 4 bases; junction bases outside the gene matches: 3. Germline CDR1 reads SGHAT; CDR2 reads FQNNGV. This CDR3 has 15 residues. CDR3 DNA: TGTGCCAGCAGCTTTGGGACAGGGGTAAATCAGCCCCAGCATTTT. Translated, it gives CASSFGTGVNQPQHF.

As DNA, the CDR3 is TGTGCCAGCAGGGGGCTAAGCAATCAGCCCCAGCATTTT. It codes for CASRGLSNQPQHF. This chain connects TRBV2 to TRBJ1-5, with a tentative D call TRBD1 (5 bases). The CDR3 runs to 13 residues. CDR1 and CDR2 from the germline V gene are SNHLY and FYNNEI. V shed 6 bases and J shed 1 base, with 7 bases lying between them.

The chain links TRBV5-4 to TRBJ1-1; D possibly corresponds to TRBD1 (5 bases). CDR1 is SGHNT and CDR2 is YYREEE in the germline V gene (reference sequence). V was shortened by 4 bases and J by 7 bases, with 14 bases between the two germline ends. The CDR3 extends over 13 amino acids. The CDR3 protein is CASSPPGGGEAFF. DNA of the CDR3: TGTGCCAGCAGCCCTCCGGGCGGGGGTGAAGCTTTCTTT.

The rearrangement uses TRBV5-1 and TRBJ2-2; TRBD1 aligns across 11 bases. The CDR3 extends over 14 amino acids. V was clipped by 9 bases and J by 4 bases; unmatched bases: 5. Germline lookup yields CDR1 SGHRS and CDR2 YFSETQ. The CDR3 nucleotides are TGCGCCACGGGACAGGGGGAACCCACCGGGGAGCTGTTTTTT. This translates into CATGQGEPTGELFF.

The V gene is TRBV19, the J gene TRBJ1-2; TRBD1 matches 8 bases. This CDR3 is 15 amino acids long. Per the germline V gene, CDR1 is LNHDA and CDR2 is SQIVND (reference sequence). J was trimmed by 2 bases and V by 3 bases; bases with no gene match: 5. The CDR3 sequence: CASSMKQGENYGYTF. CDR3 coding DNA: TGTGCCAGTAGTATGAAACAGGGGGAGAACTATGGCTACACCTTC.